The sequence of this TCR beta chain was determined in a study of a mutant IDH1 vaccine in newly diagnosed glioma. Study-level information: Across weeks 1, 3, 5, 7, 11, 15, 19 and 23, patients received a vaccination each time, eight in all. Receipt of radiotherapy, temozolomide, or both preceded the study, and most received both. The first vaccination came 4-6 weeks after radiotherapy alone, or with temozolomide cycles.

With V trimmed by 1 base and J by 0 bases, 3 bases remained unmatched. Germline assignment: CDR1 SGHRS and CDR2 YFSETQ. The CDR3 extends over 15 amino acids. As for time point: week 23, last vaccination. Vaccinated patients received 300 ug of mutant IDH1 20-mer peptide per dose, with topical imiquimod. As concerns this clone: Its matching antigen is unknown.

Measured with immunoSEQ multiplex PCR; TCRdb has only the in-frame clones, and not every one. The sample includes fewer than 45,000 clones, 60% to 85% seen only once; the top ten take about 6.3%. This chain uses TRBV5-1 with TRBJ1-2; the match to TRBD1 covers 7 bases. The clonotype was recovered from a woman aged 40 to 50 with glioma. Some clones in this sample may be carry-over from other donors' samples. The sequences come from PBMCs, collected from a glioma patient whose treatment included an IDH1 peptide vaccine. The CDR3 reads CASSLTGVPNYGYTF. CDR3 bases: TGCGCCAGCAGCTTGACAGGGGTTCCTAACTATGGCTACACCTTC.